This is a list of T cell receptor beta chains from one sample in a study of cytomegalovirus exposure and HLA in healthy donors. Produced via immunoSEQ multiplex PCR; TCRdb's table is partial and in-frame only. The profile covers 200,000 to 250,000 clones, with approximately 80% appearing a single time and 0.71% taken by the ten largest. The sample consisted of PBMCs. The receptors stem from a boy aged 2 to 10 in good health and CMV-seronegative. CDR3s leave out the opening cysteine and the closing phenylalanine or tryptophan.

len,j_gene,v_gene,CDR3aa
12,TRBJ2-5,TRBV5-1,ASSLTSGQETQY
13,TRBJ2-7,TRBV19,ASSIRASGSYEQY
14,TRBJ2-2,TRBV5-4,ASSHVAGGDTGELF
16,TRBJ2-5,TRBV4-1,ASSHGGSGTGGQETQY
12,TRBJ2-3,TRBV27,ASRTIGGTDTQY
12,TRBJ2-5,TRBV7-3,ASSLDGGAETQY
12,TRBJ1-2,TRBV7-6,ASSSDRAFYGYT
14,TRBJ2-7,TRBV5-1,ASSSIPGTGPYEQY
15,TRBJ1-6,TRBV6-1,AISEGIGREVSSPLH
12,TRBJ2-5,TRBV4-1,ASSQSRGGETQY
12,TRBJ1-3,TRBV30,AWSPGQGSNTIY
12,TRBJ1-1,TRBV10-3,AIRGQGLNTEAF
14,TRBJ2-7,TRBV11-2,ASSLGQGDLTYEQY
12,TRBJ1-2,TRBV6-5,ASSGGTGPYGYT
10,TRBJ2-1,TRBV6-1,ASTAGIGEQF
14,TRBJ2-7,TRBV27,ASSPPGTGVIREQY
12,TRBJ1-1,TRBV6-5,ASTTGGLNTEAF
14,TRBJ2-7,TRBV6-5,ASSYSVPGNGYEQY
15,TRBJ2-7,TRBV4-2,ASSRNRGAPPTYEQY
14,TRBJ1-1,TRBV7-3,ASSLTGRGTNTEAF
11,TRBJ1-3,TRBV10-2,ASSGGSRNTIY
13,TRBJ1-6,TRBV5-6,ASSTGQALNSPLH
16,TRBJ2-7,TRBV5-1,ASSPQHGRQGIYYEQY
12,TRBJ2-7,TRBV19,ASSIKRGPYEQY
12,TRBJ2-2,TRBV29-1,SVEGGRNTGELF
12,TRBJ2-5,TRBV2,ASRKVDSQETQY
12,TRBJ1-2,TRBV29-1,SVEEWEGINGYT